This T cell receptor beta chain was identified during a study of blood T cell repertoires in COVID-19. Here immunoSEQ multiplex PCR was the method, and the copy in TCRdb shows in-frame clones only, minus some. Of more than 150,000 clones listed, about 86% were seen once; the top ten hold about an eighth. CDR3 size: 12 residues. Germline V gene data show CDR1 as SEHNR and CDR2 as FQNEAQ (reference sequence). Trimming took 4 bases from V and 6 from J, leaving 8 bases between them. This chain links TRBV7-9 with TRBJ2-3; D is ambiguous. The sequenced sample was peripheral blood. The origin of this receptor is a woman aged 65 to 85 with COVID-19, enrolled during active disease. CDR3 amino acids: CASSSRADTQYF. The CDR3 DNA reads as TGTGCCAGCAGCTCCCGTGCGGATACGCAGTATTTT.